The T cell receptor beta chain described here comes from a study of PD-L1 blockade in urothelial cancer. Produced via immunoSEQ multiplex PCR; TCRdb's table is partial and in-frame only. The data hold some 120,000 clones, with roughly 84% observed a single time. The time point is: pretreatment peripheral blood. The CDR3 extends over 15 amino acids. Trimming at V came to 2 bases and at J to 4 bases, leaving 4 bases not matched to a gene. The chain joins TRBV5-3 to TRBJ2-4; 9 bases fit TRBD2. TRBV5-3 is known as an ORF, though its function is uncertain. The sequence derives from a man aged 45-65 years with urothelial cancer. This material consisted of PBMCs, taken around atezolizumab (anti-PD-L1) treatment. The DNA of the CDR3 is TGTGCCAGAAGCTTTCTAGCGGGATGGAAAAACATTCAGTACTTC. It translates to CARSFLAGWKNIQYF.